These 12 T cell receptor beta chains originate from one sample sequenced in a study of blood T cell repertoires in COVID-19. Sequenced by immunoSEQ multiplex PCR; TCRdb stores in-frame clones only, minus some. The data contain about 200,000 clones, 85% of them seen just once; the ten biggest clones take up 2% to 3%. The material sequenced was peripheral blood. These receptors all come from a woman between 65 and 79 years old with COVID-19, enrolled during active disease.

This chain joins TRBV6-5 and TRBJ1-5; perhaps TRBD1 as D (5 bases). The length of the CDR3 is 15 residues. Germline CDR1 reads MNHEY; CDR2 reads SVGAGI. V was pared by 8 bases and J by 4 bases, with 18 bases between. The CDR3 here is CASLSTGGWNQPQHF. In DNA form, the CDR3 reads TGTGCCAGCCTTTCGACGGGGGGTTGGAATCAGCCCCAGCATTTT.

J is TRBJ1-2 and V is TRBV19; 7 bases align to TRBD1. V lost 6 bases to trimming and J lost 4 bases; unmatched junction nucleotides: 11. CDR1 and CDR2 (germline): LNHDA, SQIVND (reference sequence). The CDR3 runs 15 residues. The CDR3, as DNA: TGTGCCAGTAGGAATCGACAGGGTACGGCCTATGGCTACACCTTC. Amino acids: CASRNRQGTAYGYTF. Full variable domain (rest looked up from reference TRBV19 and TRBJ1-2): DGGITQSPKYLFRKEGQNVTLSCEQNLNHDAMYWYRQDPGQGLRLIYYSQIVNDFQKGDIAEGYSVSREKKESFPLTVTSAQKNPTAFYLCASRNRQGTAYGYTFGSGTRLTVV.

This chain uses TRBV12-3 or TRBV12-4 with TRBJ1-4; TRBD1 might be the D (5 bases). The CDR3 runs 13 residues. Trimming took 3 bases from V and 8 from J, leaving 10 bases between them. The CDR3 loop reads CASSLQGGEKLFF. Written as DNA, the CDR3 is TGTGCCAGCAGTTTGCAGGGAGGGGAAAAACTGTTTTTT.

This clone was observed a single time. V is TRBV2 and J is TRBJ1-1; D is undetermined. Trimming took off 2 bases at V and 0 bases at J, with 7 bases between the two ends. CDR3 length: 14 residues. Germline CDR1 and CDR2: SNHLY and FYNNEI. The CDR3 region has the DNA TGTGCCAGCAGTGAACAGCGTTTGAACACTGAAGCTTTCTTT. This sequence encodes CASSEQRLNTEAFF.

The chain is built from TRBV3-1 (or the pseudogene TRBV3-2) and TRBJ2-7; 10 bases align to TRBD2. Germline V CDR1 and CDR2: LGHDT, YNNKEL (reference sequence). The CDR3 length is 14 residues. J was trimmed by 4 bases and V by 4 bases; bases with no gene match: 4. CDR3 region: CASSPLAGQYEQYF. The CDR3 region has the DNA TGTGCCAGCAGCCCACTAGCGGGACAATACGAGCAGTACTTC.

CDR3: CASSGGRSTGELFF. CDR3 sequence (DNA): TGTGCCAGCAGCGGGGGGCGATCCACCGGGGAGCTGTTTTTT. The chain joins TRBV2 to TRBJ2-2; possibly TRBD2 for D (7 bases). The CDR3 contains 14 residues. V dropped 6 bases and J dropped 4 bases, with 12 bases sitting between them. Germline V gives CDR1 SNHLY, CDR2 FYNNEI.

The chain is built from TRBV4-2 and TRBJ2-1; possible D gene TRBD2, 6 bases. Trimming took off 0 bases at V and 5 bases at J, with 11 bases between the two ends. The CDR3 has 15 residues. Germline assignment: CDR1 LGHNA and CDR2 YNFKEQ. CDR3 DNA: TGTGCCAGCAGCCAAGACGGGACTGAGAACAATGAGCAGTTCTTC. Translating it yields CASSQDGTENNEQFF.

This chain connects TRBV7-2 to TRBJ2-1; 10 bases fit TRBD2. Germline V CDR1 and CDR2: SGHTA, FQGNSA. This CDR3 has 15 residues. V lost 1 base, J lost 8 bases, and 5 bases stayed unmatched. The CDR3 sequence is CASSLGFSGGHEQFF. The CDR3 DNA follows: TGTGCCAGCAGCTTAGGGTTTAGCGGGGGGCATGAGCAGTTCTTC.

Written as DNA, the CDR3 is TGTGCCAGCAGTGGGACTAGCGGGAGAGACAATGAGCAGTTCTTC. Amino acids: CASSGTSGRDNEQFF. The chain is built from TRBV2 and TRBJ2-1, with TRBD2 identical over 13 bases. V lost 4 bases and J lost 5; bases outside the gene matches: 2. This CDR3 has 15 amino acids. CDR1 and CDR2 (germline): SNHLY, FYNNEI.

The CDR3 sequence: CASSYSGTEAQYF. The CDR3 bases are TGTGCCAGCAGTTACTCCGGGACAGAGGCGCAGTATTTT. This rearrangement joins TRBV6-5 to TRBJ2-3, with 7 positions matching TRBD1. There are 13 residues in the CDR3. The J segment lost 10 bases and the V segment lost 0 bases, leaving 4 bases of the junction unmatched. Germline assignment: CDR1 MNHEY and CDR2 SVGAGI.

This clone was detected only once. The CDR3 region is CASSQEDRDTEAFF. The CDR3 DNA reads TGTGCCAGCAGCCAAGAGGACAGGGACACTGAAGCTTTCTTT. The chain uses TRBV3-1 (or the pseudogene TRBV3-2) and TRBJ1-1, with 8 bases matching TRBD1. CDR3 length equals 14 residues. V lost 0 bases and J lost 3; bases outside the gene matches: 0. The germline CDR1 and CDR2 sequences are LGHDT and YNNKEL (reference sequence).

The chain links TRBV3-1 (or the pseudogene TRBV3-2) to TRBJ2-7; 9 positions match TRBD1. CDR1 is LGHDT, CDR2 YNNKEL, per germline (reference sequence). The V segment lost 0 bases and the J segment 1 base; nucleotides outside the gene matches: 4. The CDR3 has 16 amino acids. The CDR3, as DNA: TGTGCCAGCAGCCAAGAGGGGGACAGGGAATCCTACGAGCAGTACTTC. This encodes CASSQEGDRESYEQYF.